This TCR beta chain was obtained from a study of response to subunit inactivated influenza vaccine. Trimming at V came to 6 bases and at J to 6 bases, leaving 15 bases not matched to a gene. Germline V gene lookup returns CDR1 SQVTM and CDR2 ANQGSEA. CDR3 length: 15 residues. Via MiXCR, TCRdb re-called the RT-PCR reads, giving one row per CDR3 protein. The sample has 500,000 to 550,000 distinct CDR3 sequences; roughly 7.6% are singletons. The input for sequencing was PBMCs from blood, taken about 24 months after vaccination. The sequence came from a man in his fifties or sixties who received an inactivated influenza vaccine. The genes are TRBV29-1 and TRBJ1-1; 8 bases line up with TRBD1. CDR3 nucleotides: TGCAGCGTCCCCGGACAGGGAGGGGCCACGCCTGAAGCTTTCTTT. This codes for CSVPGQGGATPEAFF.